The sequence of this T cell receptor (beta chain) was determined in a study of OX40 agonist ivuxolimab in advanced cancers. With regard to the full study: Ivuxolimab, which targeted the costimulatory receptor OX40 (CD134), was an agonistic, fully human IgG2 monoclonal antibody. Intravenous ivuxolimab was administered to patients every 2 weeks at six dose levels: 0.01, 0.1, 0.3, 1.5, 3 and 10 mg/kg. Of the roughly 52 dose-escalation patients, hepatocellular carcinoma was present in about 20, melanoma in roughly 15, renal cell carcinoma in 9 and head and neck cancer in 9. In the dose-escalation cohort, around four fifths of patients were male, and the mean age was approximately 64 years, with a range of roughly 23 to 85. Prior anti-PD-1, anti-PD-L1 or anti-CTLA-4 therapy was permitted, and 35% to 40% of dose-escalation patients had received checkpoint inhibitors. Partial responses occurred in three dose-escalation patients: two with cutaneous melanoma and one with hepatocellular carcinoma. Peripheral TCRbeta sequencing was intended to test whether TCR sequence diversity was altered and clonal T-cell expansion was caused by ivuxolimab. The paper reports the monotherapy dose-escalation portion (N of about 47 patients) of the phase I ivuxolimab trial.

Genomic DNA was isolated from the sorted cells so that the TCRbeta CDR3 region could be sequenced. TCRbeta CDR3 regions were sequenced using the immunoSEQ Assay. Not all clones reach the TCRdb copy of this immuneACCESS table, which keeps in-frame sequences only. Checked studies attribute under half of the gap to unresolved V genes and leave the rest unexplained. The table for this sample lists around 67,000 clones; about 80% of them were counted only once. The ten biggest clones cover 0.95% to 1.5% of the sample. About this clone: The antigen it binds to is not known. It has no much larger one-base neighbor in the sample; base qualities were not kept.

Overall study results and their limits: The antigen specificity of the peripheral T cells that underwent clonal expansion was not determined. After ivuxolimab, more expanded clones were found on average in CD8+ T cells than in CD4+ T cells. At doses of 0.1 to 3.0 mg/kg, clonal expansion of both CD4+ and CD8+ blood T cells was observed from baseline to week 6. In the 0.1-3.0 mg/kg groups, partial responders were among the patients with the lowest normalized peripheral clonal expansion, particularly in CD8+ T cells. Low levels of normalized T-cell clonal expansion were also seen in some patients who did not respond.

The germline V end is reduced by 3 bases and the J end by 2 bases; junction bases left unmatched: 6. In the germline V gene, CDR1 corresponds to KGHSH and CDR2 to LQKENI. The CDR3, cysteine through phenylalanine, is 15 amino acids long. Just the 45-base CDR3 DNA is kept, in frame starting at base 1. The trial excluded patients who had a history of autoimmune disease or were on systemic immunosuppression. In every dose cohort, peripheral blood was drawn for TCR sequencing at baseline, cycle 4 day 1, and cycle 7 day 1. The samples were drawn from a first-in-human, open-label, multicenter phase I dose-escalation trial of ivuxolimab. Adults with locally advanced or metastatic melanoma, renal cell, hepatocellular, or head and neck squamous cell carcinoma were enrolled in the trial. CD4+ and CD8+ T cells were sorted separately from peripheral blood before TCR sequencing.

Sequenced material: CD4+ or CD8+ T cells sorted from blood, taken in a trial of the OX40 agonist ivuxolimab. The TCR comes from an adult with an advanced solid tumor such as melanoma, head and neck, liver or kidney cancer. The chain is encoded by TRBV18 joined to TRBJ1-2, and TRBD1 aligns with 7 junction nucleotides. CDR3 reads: CASSPQGVRNYGYTF. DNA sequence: TGTGCCAGCTCACCTCAGGGGGTCAGGAACTATGGCTACACCTTC.